This T cell receptor (beta chain) derives from a study of CD8 T cells in ankylosing spondylitis (dated by TCRdb to the late 2010s). The study in broad terms: The study set out to find disease-linked TCR variants by profiling T cell receptor beta repertoires in ankylosing spondylitis patients and healthy donors. The full study cohort comprised about 25 ankylosing spondylitis patients and about a hundred healthy donors. Peripheral blood was sampled, and synovial fluid was also collected from ankylosing spondylitis patients.

What the authors observed across the whole study: According to the report, matched synovial fluid samples from ankylosing spondylitis patients were significantly enriched for the disease-linked clones. A TCR beta motif of about 8 highly homologous amino acid variants appeared characteristic of blood from ankylosing spondylitis patients. A CD8+ phenotype was shown by the disease-linked clones, which were found at relatively low frequencies in peripheral blood. Some motif variants were previously reported in synovial fluid and blood of reactive arthritis patients, suggesting common disease-initiation mechanisms.

This clonotype came up a few times. There is no known antigen for this receptor. Base qualities are not recorded, but no much larger clone differs from it by a single base. The listed sequencing device is Illumina HiSeq 2500. TCR beta libraries were prepared by quantitative 5'-RACE with molecular barcodes. Per the original workflow: Disease-linked TCR variants were identified with a new computational method built on a probabilistic model of VDJ rearrangement. Through fastp at Q25 and MiXCR, TCRdb rebuilt clones from the public reads, retaining in-frame beta chains. Each record represents a unique CDR3 protein, reported with the most common genes and DNA among its rows. Here the V and J calls rest on TCRdb's processing, not on the authors' analysis. This sample gives a few hundred thousand distinct CDR3 sequences in total; 20% to 25% of them show up just once. Clones ranked in the top ten supply approximately 16% of the sample.

This clonotype originated in a male donor with ankylosing spondylitis. The material sequenced was blood, either unsorted or a sorted T cell fraction (not recorded which).

The CDR3 protein is CASSLEQTGKSPLHF. The nucleotide sequence reads as follows: TGCGCCAGCAGCTTGGAACAGACAGGGAAGTCACCCCTCCACTTT. The rearrangement combines TRBV5-1 with TRBJ1-6, with 7 bases matching TRBD1. The CDR3 sequence holds 15 residues, the cysteine and phenylalanine included. Only the CDR3 DNA stays, 45 bases, in frame from base 1. After removal of 0 bases from V and 10 bases from J, the junction retains 7 bases not matched to a gene. The germline V gene yields SGHRS for CDR1 and YFSETQ for CDR2. The entire variable domain, with the stretches around the CDR3 drawn from the reference TRBV5-1 and TRBJ1-6 proteins, is KAGVTQTPRYLIKTRGQQVTLSCSPISGHRSVSWYQQTPGQGLQFLFEYFSETQRNKGNFPGRFSGRQFSNSRSEMNVSTLELGDSALYLCASSLEQTGKSPLHFGNGTRLTVT.